These 6 T cell receptor beta chains share one sample of origin, sequenced in a study of cytomegalovirus exposure and HLA in healthy donors. Use of 60 Vbeta and 13 Jbeta primers characterized the PCR. Clones were read by immunoSEQ multiplex PCR, and TCRdb kept only the in-frame ones, dropping some. The sample lists about 140,000 clones; roughly 81% were seen once. The material sequenced was PBMCs. These receptors all stem from a female donor in good health and CMV-seronegative.

The V gene is TRBV5-1, the J gene TRBJ1-5; possible D gene TRBD1, 6 bases. V was cut by 0 bases and J by 3 bases, with 13 bases left in between. The germline CDR1 and CDR2 sequences are SGHRS and YFSETQ. This CDR3 is built from 16 residues. CDR3 loop: CASSLGGQNFNQPQHF. The CDR3 DNA reads TGCGCCAGCAGCTTGGGAGGACAGAATTTCAATCAGCCCCAGCATTTT.

The rearrangement joins TRBV10-3 to TRBJ2-1, with a possible D match to TRBD2 (6 bases). CDR3 length: 15 residues. From germline, CDR1 is ENHRY and CDR2 SYGVKD. Between the trimmed V and J ends, which lost 3 bases and 8 bases, there was a span of 17 bases. For the CDR3, the DNA is TGTGCCATCAGTGAAACGGGAGTCGGGTCGGATGAGCAGTTCTTC. The encoded protein is CAISETGVGSDEQFF.

This chain links TRBV19 with TRBJ1-2, with a tentative D call TRBD1 (5 bases). The germline V gene has CDR1 LNHDA and CDR2 SQIVND (reference sequence). The CDR3 is made up of 16 amino acids. The ends were cut back, 5 bases at V and 7 bases at J, with 23 bases in the middle. The CDR3 sequence: CASSSQGNSHLAGYTF. Written as DNA, the CDR3 is TGTGCCAGTAGTTCCCAGGGAAACTCACACTTGGCTGGCTACACCTTC.

This chain connects TRBV28 to TRBJ2-7; 7 bases match TRBD1. Looked up from germline, CDR1 is MDHEN and CDR2 is SYDVKM. V shed 4 bases, J shed 2 bases, and the junction held 8 bases outside the gene matches. The CDR3 extends over 15 amino acids. The CDR3 protein is CASSSGTAYPYEQYF. CDR3 DNA: TGTGCCAGCAGTTCCGGGACAGCTTATCCCTACGAGCAGTACTTC.

This clone came up a few times. The rearrangement uses TRBV5-1 and TRBJ2-7; 8 bases agree with TRBD1. The V gene end was trimmed by 4 bases and the J gene end by 2 bases; junction bases not matched to a gene: 8. The CDR3 covers 15 residues. Germline CDR1 SGHRS, CDR2 YFSETQ. The CDR3, as DNA: TGCGCCAGCAGCGTCGGACAGGGCGTAACCTACGAGCAGTACTTC. Protein sequence: CASSVGQGVTYEQYF.

The chain employs TRBV10-2 and TRBJ2-3; D remains unclear. The CDR3 sequence is 11 residues long. Per germline, CDR1 WSHSY and CDR2 SAAADI. Trimming stripped 8 bases from V and 0 bases from J, with 3 bases between. In DNA form, the CDR3 reads TGCGCCAGCTCGAGCACAGATACGCAGTATTTT. Translating it yields CASSSTDTQYF.